The T cell receptor (beta chain) under discussion was sequenced for a study of blood T cell repertoires in COVID-19 (dated by TCRdb to about 2020). Concerning the study at large: Collaborator samples came from the United States, Italy and Spain and covered acute and convalescent phases of COVID-19. The prospective study material was composed of cDNA or gDNA derived from T cells, B-cell-depleted T cells, or PBMCs. Deeply sampled blood TCRbeta repertoires from subjects exposed to, actively infected with, or recovered from COVID-19 were included in the dataset. The repertoires were released in a freely available public database intended as a resource for research on the immune response to SARS-CoV-2. The samples were drawn from two sources: the first 160 participants of the ongoing ImmuneRACE study, and 1,000 to 1,500 subjects contributed by 6 global collaborators. Where HLA class I and class II types were available, the types were taken from metadata supplied by the sample provider, not from assay-based typing. Sample metadata almost always included a de-identified subject ID, COVID-19 status, age in years and sex.

One collaborating source in Seattle enrolled patients while the patients were actively infected and followed the patients over time throughout the course of disease. Collaborating institutions collected whole blood in K2EDTA tubes following their own protocols. For TCRbeta analysis, collaborators shipped samples in one of three forms: frozen whole blood, isolated PBMCs, or DNA extracted from either of those sample types. A word on this clone: The antigen it recognizes is unknown. No quality values exist for individual bases; no much larger clone is one base distant.

Summary of the overall study and its limitations: The amount of clinical and demographic metadata varied by source and participant and was provided uncurated.

TCRbeta CDR3 regions were amplified from genomic DNA by means of the immunoSEQ Assay, a bias-controlled multiplex PCR. The authors' pipeline ran thus. Nucleated cell counts per sample were estimated from amplification of reference gene primers within the assay. Sequence reads were collapsed and filtered to measure the absolute abundance of every unique TCRbeta CDR3 rearrangement. For each sample, productive Simpson clonality was calculated as the square root of Simpson's diversity index over productive rearrangements. TCRdb holds this immuneACCESS table with in-frame rearrangements only. Some clones are missing; in checked studies, unresolved V genes explain under half, and the rest has no known cause. V and J calls and clone size follow that table, whereas D and trimming were derived from the DNA. The sample table records around 400,000 clones; approximately 89% of these occur just once. Clones ranked in the top ten supply about 2% of the sample.

The sequenced material came from peripheral blood. This TCR was recovered from a woman aged 55-75 years with COVID-19, enrolled during active disease.

The CDR3 region: CASSDFDSTSSYNSPLHF. Read as DNA, the sequence is TGTGCCAGCAGTGACTTTGACAGCACGAGCTCCTATAATTCACCCCTCCACTTT. Recombination linked TRBV6-4 to TRBJ1-6; perhaps TRBD1 is the D gene, with 5 bases matching. The junction shows trimming of 1 base on V and 0 bases on J, plus 13 bases between the germline ends. The CDR3 contains 18 residues, cysteine and phenylalanine counted. Only CDR3 DNA remains: 54 bases, in frame from the first base. As encoded in the germline V gene, CDR1 is MRHNA while CDR2 is SNTAGT.